This passage covers 22 T cell receptor beta chains from one sample sequenced in a study of blood T cell repertoires in COVID-19. TCRdb's copy holds only in-frame clones and misses some; the assay was immunoSEQ multiplex PCR. The repertoire holds tens of thousands of clones, about 80% seen once, with 26% in the top ten. The sequencing sample was made of peripheral blood. The source is a man in his 60s with active or convalescent COVID-19.

V and J are TRBV7-2 and TRBJ2-7; TRBD1 aligns across 9 bases. With 2 bases clipped from V and 2 bases from J, the junction kept 4 bases outside the gene matches. This CDR3 comprises 15 residues. Germline CDR1 and CDR2: SGHTA and FQGNSA. CDR3 bases: TGTGCCAGCAGCTTAATGGGACAGGGAACCTACGAGCAGTACTTC. As protein: CASSLMGQGTYEQYF.

The V gene is TRBV10-2, the J gene TRBJ1-2; 7 bases map to TRBD1. Unmatched junction bases numbered 9, after V lost 2 bases and J lost 3 bases. The CDR3 runs 16 residues. Germline-derived CDR1 and CDR2 are WSHSY and SAAADI. The CDR3 DNA reads TGCGCCAGCAGTGAGCGGACAGGAGGGTCTTACTATGGCTACACCTTC. Translating gives CASSERTGGSYYGYTF.

This sequence joins TRBV28 and TRBJ2-5, with 8 bases fitting TRBD2. Trimming removed 5 bases from V and 0 bases from J; junction bases left unmatched: 11. The CDR3 covers 17 residues. Germline V lookup: CDR1 MDHEN, CDR2 SYDVKM. The CDR3 loop reads CASSGTLAGRYQETQYF. Written as DNA, the CDR3 is TGTGCCAGCAGTGGGACCTTAGCGGGGAGGTACCAAGAGACCCAGTACTTC.

V and J are TRBV4-1 and TRBJ1-4; TRBD1 is a possible D gene (6 bases). This CDR3 spans 16 amino acids. Trimming stripped 0 bases from V and 7 bases from J, with 15 bases between. The V gene's germline CDR1 is MGHRA and CDR2 YSYEKL. The CDR3 loop reads CASSQDFRQVGEKLFF. The CDR3 DNA reads TGCGCCAGCAGCCAAGATTTCCGACAGGTCGGTGAAAAACTGTTTTTT.

The rearrangement uses TRBV21-1 and TRBJ2-5; no DNA check was done on the table's D call, TRBD2. TRBV21-1 is a listed pseudogene. This CDR3 is 17 amino acids long. DNA for the CDR3: TGTGCCAGCAGCACCCGGACTAGCGGGGGGATCCAAGAGACCCAGTACTTC. Amino acids: CASSTRTSGGIQETQYF.

This clone was found once. The rearrangement uses TRBV2 and TRBJ2-3; 8 bases match TRBD1. From germline, CDR1 is SNHLY and CDR2 FYNNEI. V was clipped by 2 bases and J by 3 bases; unmatched bases: 4. The CDR3 runs 15 residues. In nucleotides, the CDR3 is TGTGCCAGCAGTGAAAGTGGACAGGGAACAGATACGCAGTATTTT. Its translation is CASSESGQGTDTQYF.

This clone was counted only a few times. The genes are TRBV14 and TRBJ1-2; TRBD1 is a possible D gene (6 bases). Germline lookup yields CDR1 SGHDN and CDR2 FVKESK. The V end was cut by 4 bases, the J end by 4 bases, with 13 bases between. CDR3 size: 14 residues. CDR3 amino acids: CASSPGQNLYGYTF. The CDR3 DNA is TGTGCCAGCAGCCCCGGACAGAATCTCTATGGCTACACCTTC.

This clone came up many times. The chain combines TRBV10-3 with TRBJ1-5, with TRBD1 identical over 9 bases. This CDR3 contains 16 residues. CDR1 and CDR2 (germline): ENHRY, SYGVKD. V lost 6 bases, J lost 1 base, and 7 bases stayed unmatched. The CDR3 coding sequence is TGTGCCATCAGCCGGACAGGGGAAAAAAGCAATCAGCCCCAGCATTTT. This codes for CAISRTGEKSNQPQHF.

This clone was observed a few times. The chain is built from TRBV9 and TRBJ1-3, with no clear D. CDR3 length: 14 residues. V was clipped by 0 bases and J by 0 bases, with 4 bases between them. Germline V CDR1 and CDR2: SGDLS, YYNGEE. CDR3 residues: CASSVAVSGNTIYF. The CDR3, as DNA: TGTGCCAGCAGCGTAGCGGTCTCTGGAAACACCATATATTTT.

This chain connects TRBV4-2 to TRBJ1-2; no clear D gene. CDR3 length equals 14 residues. Germline V gene sequence: CDR1 LGHNA, CDR2 YNFKEQ. V shed 0 bases and J shed 4 bases, with 9 bases lying between them. The CDR3 bases are TGTGCCAGCAGCCAAGAATGGCAGGTCTATGGCTACACCTTC. It encodes CASSQEWQVYGYTF.

The chain has TRBV7-3 and TRBJ2-3, with D possibly TRBD1 on 6 matching bases. The V end was cut by 3 bases, the J end by 0 bases, with 10 bases between. This CDR3 is built from 15 residues. The V gene's germline CDR1 is SGHTA and CDR2 FQGTGA. Written as DNA, the CDR3 is TGTGCCAGCAGCTTCAGGGGTACTAGCACAGATACGCAGTATTTT. It translates to CASSFRGTSTDTQYF.

CDR3 loop: CASRAGQGNNYGYTF. The CDR3 coding sequence is TGTGCCAGCAGGGCGGGACAGGGTAACAACTATGGCTACACCTTC. This chain connects TRBV6-5 to TRBJ1-2, with TRBD1 matching over 9 bases. This CDR3 comprises 15 residues. Germline CDR1 is MNHEY and CDR2 is SVGAGI. V dropped 6 bases and J dropped 2; count of bases not matched to a gene: 7.

The rearrangement links TRBV2 to TRBJ1-1, with no clear D. Germline lookup yields CDR1 SNHLY and CDR2 FYNNEI. This CDR3 contains 14 residues. Between the trimmed V and J ends, which lost 4 bases and 5 bases, there was a span of 14 bases. For the CDR3, the DNA is TGTGCCAGCAGTGTTGAGGCTGAGAGGACTGAAGCTTTCTTT. As protein: CASSVEAERTEAFF.

CDR3 bases: TGCGCCAGCAGCCAAGGGAACAGGGTCGACTCACCCCTCCACTTT. Translating gives CASSQGNRVDSPLHF. This chain joins TRBV4-1 and TRBJ1-6; D is possibly TRBD1 (6 bases). The CDR3 sequence is 15 residues long. Per germline, CDR1 MGHRA and CDR2 YSYEKL. V was pared by 1 base and J by 10 bases, with 14 bases between.

V is TRBV28 and J is TRBJ2-1; no definite D call. The V gene lost 7 bases and the J gene lost 4 bases, with 8 bases spanning the gap. Germline-derived CDR1 and CDR2 are MDHEN and SYDVKM. The CDR3 sequence is 12 residues long. The chain's CDR3 is CASTSGYNEQFF. The CDR3 coding sequence is TGTGCCAGCACCTCAGGTTACAATGAGCAGTTCTTC.

The chain links TRBV2 to TRBJ2-5; the match to TRBD2 covers 8 bases. The V segment lost 5 bases and the J segment 5 bases; nucleotides outside the gene matches: 7. In germline, CDR1 is SNHLY, CDR2 FYNNEI. This CDR3 spans 14 amino acids. Here the CDR3 DNA reads TGTGCCAGCAGTCCTGGACTAGCTGACGAGACCCAGTACTTC. This codes for CASSPGLADETQYF.

This sequence joins TRBV3-1 (or the pseudogene TRBV3-2) and TRBJ2-1; tentatively, D is TRBD2 (6 bases). CDR1 is LGHDT and CDR2 is YNNKEL in the germline V gene (reference sequence). The V end was cut by 4 bases, the J end by 0 bases, with 10 bases between. This CDR3 spans 15 amino acids. CDR3 sequence: CASSRRGGSYNEQFF. CDR3 DNA: TGTGCCAGCAGCCGGCGGGGTGGCTCCTACAATGAGCAGTTCTTC.

The gene calls are TRBV30 and TRBJ2-7, with TRBD2 identical over 7 bases. Germline-derived CDR1 and CDR2 are GTSNPN and SVGIG (reference sequence). Losses at the gene ends were 4 bases for V and 2 bases for J; bases not matched to a gene: 2. This CDR3 has 12 residues. As DNA, the CDR3 is TGTGCCTGGACTAGCGGACCCTACGAGCAGTACTTC. Protein: CAWTSGPYEQYF.

The V and J genes are TRBV24-1 and TRBJ1-5; 9 nucleotides line up with TRBD1. The CDR3 has 16 residues. Looked up from germline, CDR1 is KGHDR and CDR2 is SFDVKD. V trimming: 2 bases; J trimming: 4 bases; junction bases outside the gene matches: 5. The CDR3 is CATSDSTGGWNQPQHF. The CDR3 nucleotides are TGTGCCACCAGTGATTCGACAGGGGGTTGGAATCAGCCCCAGCATTTT.

The genes are TRBV5-4 and TRBJ2-2; TRBD2 matches 8 bases. The CDR3 is made up of 15 amino acids. Trimming removed 4 bases from V and 4 bases from J; junction bases left unmatched: 6. Germline V CDR1 and CDR2: SGHNT, YYREEE (reference sequence). CDR3 region: CASSTPGGPTGELFF. The CDR3 DNA reads as TGTGCCAGCAGCACGCCGGGGGGGCCCACCGGGGAGCTGTTTTTT.

The chain carries TRBV27 and TRBJ2-4; TRBD2 matches 8 bases. V lost 6 bases, J lost 0 bases, and 4 bases stayed unmatched. The length of the CDR3 is 15 residues. CDR1 MNHEY and CDR2 SMNVEV come from the germline V gene (reference sequence). The CDR3 sequence: CASRRGGLAKNIQYF. The CDR3 DNA reads as TGTGCCAGCAGGCGCGGGGGGTTAGCCAAAAACATTCAGTACTTC.

The chain combines TRBV27 with TRBJ2-3, with no clear D. The CDR3 loop spans 14 amino acids. Germline V gives CDR1 MNHEY, CDR2 SMNVEV (reference sequence). V lost 2 bases and J 5 bases, leaving 11 bases between the germline ends. The CDR3 protein is CASSLLPSGDTQYF. CDR3 nucleotides: TGTGCCAGCAGTTTACTCCCGTCAGGAGATACGCAGTATTTT.